These 23 T cell receptor beta chains share one sample of origin, sequenced in a study of T cells in women clearing cervical HPV infection. Sequencing was performed with immunoSEQ multiplex PCR; in TCRdb, only in-frame clones are kept and a portion is missing. The specimen's table records some 30,000 clones. The sample comprised blood buffy coat. The source is a woman between 18 and 69 years old with a cervical HPV16 infection that either progressed to CIN3+ or cleared (not recorded which).

Concerning this clone: The read stops 3 residues short of the end of the CDR3; the missing end is completed from the germline J gene. This sequence joins TRBV30 and TRBJ2-3, with 7 bases lining up with TRBD1. The CDR3 sequence is 14 residues long. Germline assignment: CDR1 GTSNPN and CDR2 SVGIG (reference sequence). The CDR3 bases that were read are TGTGCCTGGAGTTACACGACAGGGTCAAATTCG. Encoded protein: CAWSYTTGSNS. The entire CDR3 reads CAWSYTTGSNSQYF.

The CDR3 loop is CASSLAQSGANVLFF. The CDR3 DNA, read in part, is TGCGCCAGCAGCTTGGCCCAATCTGGGGCCAACGTG. The chain couples TRBV5-1 to TRBJ2-2; TRBD1 might be the D (5 bases). The read comes to an end 3 residues before the CDR3 does, leaving the germline J gene to fill in the end. The germline V gene encodes CDR1 SGHRS and CDR2 YFSETQ. The CDR3 runs 15 residues.

As to this clone: The read is 3 residues too short to cover the CDR3 end, so that end is filled in from the germline J gene. V usage is TRBV18 and J usage is TRBJ2-2, with 7 nucleotides matching TRBD1. The V gene's germline CDR1 is KGHSH and CDR2 LQKENI. This CDR3 contains 16 residues. J was trimmed by 2 bases and V by 4 bases; bases with no gene match: 7. Incomplete CDR3 DNA: TGTGCCAGCTCACTACCGAGGGGGCTCAACACCGGGGAG. Translation gives CASSLPRGLNTGE. The CDR3, in full, reads CASSLPRGLNTGELFF. Using reference TRBV18 and TRBJ2-2 for the parts outside the CDR3, the full variable domain is NAGVMQNPRHLVRRRGQEARLRCSPMKGHSHVYWYRQLPEEGLKFMVYLQKENIIDESGMPKERFSAEFPKEGPSILRIQQVVRGDSAAYFCASSLPRGLNTGELFFGEGSRLTVL.

Notes on this clone: The CDR3 is cut off 3 residues early in the read; its end comes from the germline J gene. This chain connects TRBV7-2 to TRBJ1-1; D unclear. CDR3 length equals 14 residues. Germline V gene lookup returns CDR1 SGHTA and CDR2 FQGNSA. Trimming pared 1 base from V and 1 base from J, leaving 7 bases between. The sequenced part of the CDR3 DNA is TGTGCCAGCAGCTTAGGGCGGGAGAACACTGAA. Translation: CASSLGRENTE. In full, the CDR3 reads CASSLGRENTEAFF.

With respect to this clone: The CDR3 is cut off 3 residues early in the read; its end comes from the germline J gene. V usage is TRBV20-1 and J usage is TRBJ1-3; the D gene is possibly TRBD1 (5 bases). This CDR3 has 17 residues. Germline values: CDR1 DFQATT, CDR2 SNEGSKA (reference sequence). Trimming removed 5 bases at V and 0 bases at J, with 20 bases between. CDR3 amino acids: CSAYSPGGDYSGNTIYF. CDR3 DNA (partial): TGCAGTGCTTACTCTCCCGGGGGAGATTACTCTGGAAACACC.

On this clone itself: Read coverage stops 3 residues before the CDR3 terminus; the germline J gene supplies the remainder. This chain connects TRBV10-1 to TRBJ2-3; TRBD2 aligns across 11 bases. Germline V gene data show CDR1 as WNHNN and CDR2 as SYGVQD (reference sequence). The CDR3 contains 14 residues. CDR3 sequence: CASTKTSGEETQYF. The sequenced CDR3 bases are TGCGCCAGCACTAAGACTAGCGGGGAAGAGACG.

Turning to this clone: The missing CDR3 end, 3 residues past where the read stops, is filled in from the germline J gene. The chain carries TRBV2 and TRBJ2-1; D possibly corresponds to TRBD1 (6 bases). This CDR3 has 15 amino acids. Germline V lookup: CDR1 SNHLY, CDR2 FYNNEI. The ends were cut back, 3 bases at V and 4 bases at J, with 13 bases in the middle. The CDR3 reads CASSERQGTYNEQFF. Incomplete CDR3 DNA: TGTGCCAGCAGTGAGCGTCAGGGGACATACAATGAG.

In the case of this clone: The CDR3 end falls 3 residues outside the read, so it is completed with the germline J gene. The genes are TRBV19 and TRBJ2-4; 8 nucleotides align to TRBD1. Germline assignment: CDR1 LNHDA and CDR2 SQIVND (reference sequence). The CDR3 has 15 amino acids. The sequenced part of the CDR3 DNA is TGTGCCAGTAGTATAGATCTCGACAGGGGAAGTGGT. This sequence encodes CASSIDLDRGSG. The full CDR3 reads CASSIDLDRGSGQYF.

Details on this clone: The read ends 3 residues early relative to the CDR3; the germline J gene fills the gap. The gene calls are TRBV6-2 or TRBV6-3 and TRBJ1-5, with a tentative D call TRBD1 (5 bases). Looked up from germline, CDR1 is MNHEY and CDR2 is SVGEGT. Trimming shortened V by 8 bases and J by 5 bases, and 25 bases separated the two germline ends. The length of the CDR3 is 17 residues. The covered CDR3 bases are TGTGCCAGCTCCCTAATCGGTCCCGGGGGAGATGATCAGCCC. This sequence encodes CASSLIGPGGDDQP. In full, the CDR3 reads CASSLIGPGGDDQPQHF.

As for this clone: The DNA ends 3 residues before the CDR3 does, and the rest of the CDR3 is filled in from the germline J gene. The chain links TRBV7-2 to TRBJ1-3; D call uncertain. This CDR3 spans 14 amino acids. Germline assignment: CDR1 SGHTA and CDR2 FQGNSA. The CDR3 is CASSWIEQTGEIYF. The covered CDR3 bases are TGTGCCAGCAGCTGGATTGAACAAACCGGGGAG.

On this clone: The read terminates 3 residues ahead of where the CDR3 ends, so the germline J gene completes it. The J gene is TRBJ1-4, the V gene TRBV7-8; unclear D gene. CDR1 SGHVS and CDR2 FQNEAQ come from the germline V gene. CDR3 length equals 15 residues. Trimming pared 6 bases from V and 2 bases from J, leaving 13 bases between. Partial CDR3 DNA: TGTGCCAGCAGGCCGGGTAGCGGGACTAATGAAAAA. It specifies CASRPGSGTNEK. The whole CDR3 protein is CASRPGSGTNEKLFF. The full variable domain, rest sourced from reference TRBV7-8 and TRBJ1-4, is GAGVSQSPRYKVAKRGQDVALRCDPISGHVSLFWYQQALGQGPEFLTYFQNEAQLDKSGLPSDRFFAERPEGSVSTLKIQRTQQEDSAVYLCASRPGSGTNEKLFFGSGTQLSVL.

CDR3 bases read: TGCAGTGCTGTCCGGTTAAATTCCCCCTACGAG. It codes for CSAVRLNSPYE. The entire CDR3 protein is CSAVRLNSPYEQYF. The chain carries TRBV20-1 and TRBJ2-7, with no clear D. Read coverage stops 3 residues before the CDR3 terminus; the germline J gene supplies the remainder. CDR1 and CDR2 (germline): DFQATT, SNEGSKA (reference sequence). Trimming took 5 bases from V and 2 from J, leaving 16 bases between them. This CDR3 is 14 amino acids long.

As to this clone: Coverage ceases 3 residues before the CDR3 finishes, and the germline J gene fills in the end. The chain is built from TRBV18 and TRBJ2-1, with a possible D match to TRBD2 (5 bases). This CDR3 contains 15 residues. Trimming cost V 2 bases and J 4 bases, with 12 bases left between them. Germline assignment: CDR1 KGHSH and CDR2 LQKENI. The CDR3 DNA, read in part, is TGTGCCAGCTCACCAATGATCCGGGGTTACAATGAG. The encoded protein is CASSPMIRGYNE. The whole CDR3 sequence is CASSPMIRGYNEQFF.

On this clone: The CDR3 goes on 3 residues after the read ends, and that part is filled in from the germline J gene. V usage is TRBV9 and J usage is TRBJ2-3; 13 bases fit TRBD2. The CDR3 covers 15 residues. The J segment lost 1 base and the V segment lost 5 bases, leaving 1 base of the junction unmatched. From germline, CDR1 is SGDLS and CDR2 YYNGEE. CDR3 in amino acids: CASSGLAGGTDTQYF. The covered CDR3 bases are TGTGCCAGCAGTGGACTAGCGGGGGGCACAGATACG.

The DNA read from the CDR3 is TGCAGTGCTAGAGGCGGGGGGGAAACTTATCAT. Amino acid sequence: CSARGGGETYH. From start to end, the CDR3 is CSARGGGETYHQYF. The chain combines TRBV20-1 with TRBJ2-4; 9 bases line up with TRBD2. Read data end 3 residues before the CDR3 end; the end is taken from the germline J gene. The germline V gene has CDR1 DFQATT and CDR2 SNEGSKA (reference sequence). CDR3 length equals 14 residues.

As regards this clone: The sequence runs out 3 residues before the end of the CDR3; the remainder is reconstructed from the germline J gene. This chain joins TRBV20-1 and TRBJ2-2, with 9 bases aligning to TRBD2. After removal of 0 bases from V and 5 bases from J, the junction contained 4 bases not matched to a gene. The CDR3 is 15 amino acids. Germline values: CDR1 DFQATT, CDR2 SNEGSKA (reference sequence). CDR3 bases read: TGCAGTGCTAGAGATGCGGGGGGGGTAACCGGGGAG. As protein: CSARDAGGVTGE. The whole CDR3 region reads CSARDAGGVTGELFF.

Remarks on this clone: The CDR3 end lies 3 residues beyond the end of the read and is filled in from the germline J gene. This chain uses TRBV19 with TRBJ1-2; 7 positions agree with TRBD1. Germline V gives CDR1 LNHDA, CDR2 SQIVND (reference sequence). This CDR3 region has 14 residues. The CDR3 DNA, read in part, is TGTGCCAGTAGGAGACAGGGTACCTCCTACGAC. Translated: CASRRQGTSYD. The CDR3 reads in full as CASRRQGTSYDYTF.

On this clone itself: Read sequence stops 3 residues before the CDR3 end, and the germline J gene provides the missing end. Other DNA sequences within the sample encode an identical CDR3. V gene TRBV2 combines with J gene TRBJ1-2, with D possibly matching TRBD1 (6 bases). The V end lost 7 bases, the J end lost 4 bases, and 7 bases lay between the germline ends. The CDR3 sequence is 11 residues long. Germline CDR1 is SNHLY and CDR2 is FYNNEI. The covered CDR3 bases are TGTGCCAGCAAACAGGGCTATGGC. It specifies CASKQGYG. The whole CDR3 protein reads CASKQGYGYTF.

CDR3 sequence: CASSLRSGTESSYEQYF. CDR3 DNA, as far as it was read: TGCGCCAGCAGCTTGAGGTCCGGGACAGAGAGCTCCTACGAG. The chain combines TRBV5-1 with TRBJ2-7; 7 nucleotides match TRBD1. The read gets to within 3 residues of the CDR3 end, and the germline J gene fills in the rest. Germline-derived CDR1 and CDR2 are SGHRS and YFSETQ. There are 17 residues in the CDR3. The trim removed 1 base at V and 0 bases at J, leaving 10 bases unmatched.

As concerns this clone: The read ends 3 residues shy of where the CDR3 ends; the end is completed using the germline J gene. The gene calls are TRBV7-2 and TRBJ1-1; 7 positions agree with TRBD1. The CDR3 length is 13 residues. V gave up 7 bases and J gave up 4 bases; unmatched junction bases: 6. Germline lookup yields CDR1 SGHTA and CDR2 FQGNSA. The CDR3 region is CASIQGVATEAFF. The sequenced part of the CDR3 DNA is TGTGCCAGCATTCAGGGGGTGGCCACTGAA.

About this clone itself: The observed sequence ends 3 residues before the CDR3 terminus, with the missing tail filled in from the germline J gene. V is TRBV7-9 and J is TRBJ2-3; TRBD1 might be the D (6 bases). Germline-derived CDR1 and CDR2 are SEHNR and FQNEAQ (reference sequence). This CDR3 is 14 amino acids long. The V gene lost 4 bases and the J gene lost 8 bases, with 16 bases spanning the gap. The chain's CDR3 is CASSSQGGVGTQYF. The covered CDR3 bases are TGTGCCAGCAGCTCACAGGGCGGCGTTGGTACG. The full variable domain, rest sourced from reference TRBV7-9 and TRBJ2-3, is DTGVSQNPRHKITKRGQNVTFRCDPISEHNRLYWYRQTLGQGPEFLTYFQNEAQLEKSRLLSDRFSAERPKGSFSTLEIQRTEQGDSAMYLCASSSQGGVGTQYFGPGTRLTVL.

On this clone: The DNA ends 3 residues before the CDR3 does, and the rest of the CDR3 is filled in from the germline J gene. The rearrangement uses TRBV5-1 and TRBJ1-4, with TRBD1 matching over 10 bases. With V trimmed by 5 bases and J by 5 bases, 9 bases remained unmatched. Per germline, CDR1 SGHRS and CDR2 YFSETQ. The CDR3 is 16 residues long. The CDR3 protein is CASRLLPGQGNEKLFF. Partial CDR3 DNA: TGCGCCAGCAGACTGTTGCCGGGACAGGGGAATGAAAAA.

As for this clone: Sequencing ends 3 residues short of the CDR3 end; the germline J gene provides the rest. The J gene is TRBJ1-1, the V gene TRBV19; TRBD1 might be the D (5 bases). Trimming took off 4 bases at V and 6 bases at J, with 12 bases between the two ends. Germline V gene sequence: CDR1 LNHDA, CDR2 SQIVND (reference sequence). The CDR3 consists of 13 residues. CDR3 DNA, as far as it was read: TGTGCCAGTAGTACAACTACGACAGCTGAA. Its protein product is CASSTTTTAE. The CDR3 reads in full as CASSTTTTAEAFF.